This T cell receptor beta chain was identified during a study of shared clonotypes between healthy human individuals. At the level of the study: Researchers drew samples from two women and a few men aged 18 to 49.

Worth noting for this clone: A clone one base away is much larger, so this may be a read error.

Profiled with immunoSEQ multiplex PCR; TCRdb holds only in-frame clones, not every one. The table lists some 490,000 clones, roughly 80% of them singletons. CDR1 and CDR2 (germline): KGHSH, LQKENI. The CDR3 loop spans 15 amino acids. This sequence was found in a woman between 40 and 50 years old in good health. Some clones in this sample may be carry-over from other donors' samples. Specimen: PBMCs. This chain links TRBV18 with TRBJ2-7; the match to TRBD2 covers 8 bases. CDR3 DNA: TGTGCCAGCTCACCAAATGGCGGGAGGACCTACGAGCGGTACTTC. This codes for CASSPNGGRTYERYF. The full variable domain, its missing parts supplied by reference TRBV18 and TRBJ2-7, is NAGVMQNPRHLVRRRGQEARLRCSPMKGHSHVYWYRQLPEEGLKFMVYLQKENIIDESGMPKERFSAEFPKEGPSILRIQQVVRGDSAAYFCASSPNGGRTYERYFGPGTRLTVT.